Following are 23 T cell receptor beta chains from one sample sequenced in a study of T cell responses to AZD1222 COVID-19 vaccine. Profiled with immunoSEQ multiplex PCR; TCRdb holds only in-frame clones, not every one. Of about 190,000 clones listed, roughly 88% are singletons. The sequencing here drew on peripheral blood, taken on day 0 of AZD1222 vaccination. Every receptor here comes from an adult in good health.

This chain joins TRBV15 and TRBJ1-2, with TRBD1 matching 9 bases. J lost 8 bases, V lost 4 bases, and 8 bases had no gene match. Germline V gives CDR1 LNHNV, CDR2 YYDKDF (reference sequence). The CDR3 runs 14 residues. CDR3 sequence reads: CATSTRRTGVGYTF. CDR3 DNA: TGTGCCACCAGCACCAGAAGGACAGGGGTAGGCTACACCTTC.

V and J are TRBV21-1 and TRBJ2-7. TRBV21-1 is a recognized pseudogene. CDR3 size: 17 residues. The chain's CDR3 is CASSKEKPNPTSYEQYF. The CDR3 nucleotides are TGTGCCAGCAGCAAAGAAAAGCCCAACCCCACATCCTACGAGCAGTACTTC.

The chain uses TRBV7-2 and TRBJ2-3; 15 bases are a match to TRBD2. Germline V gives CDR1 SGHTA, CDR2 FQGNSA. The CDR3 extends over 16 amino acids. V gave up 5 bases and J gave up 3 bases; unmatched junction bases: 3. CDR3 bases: TGTGCCAGCAGCAAGGGACTAGCGGGAGGTACAGATACGCAGTATTTT. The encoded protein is CASSKGLAGGTDTQYF.

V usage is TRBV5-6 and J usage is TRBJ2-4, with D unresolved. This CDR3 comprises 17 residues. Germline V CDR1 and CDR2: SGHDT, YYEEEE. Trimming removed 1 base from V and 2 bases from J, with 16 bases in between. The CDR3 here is CASSLTFQAPTKNIQYF. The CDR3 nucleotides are TGTGCCAGCAGCTTGACGTTCCAGGCCCCCACCAAAAACATTCAGTACTTC.

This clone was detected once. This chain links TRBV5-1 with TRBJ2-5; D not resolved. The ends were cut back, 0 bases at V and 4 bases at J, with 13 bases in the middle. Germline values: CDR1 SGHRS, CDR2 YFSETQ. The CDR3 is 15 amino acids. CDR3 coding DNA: TGCGCCAGCAGCTTGGTTCCAGCCTTAGGAGAGACCCAGTACTTC. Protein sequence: CASSLVPALGETQYF.

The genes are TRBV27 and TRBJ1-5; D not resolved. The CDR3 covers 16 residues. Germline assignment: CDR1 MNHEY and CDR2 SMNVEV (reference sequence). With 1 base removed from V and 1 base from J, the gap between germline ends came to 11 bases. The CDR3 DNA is TGTGCCAGCAGTTTATATGGGTCGGGCAGCAATCAGCCCCAGCATTTT. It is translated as CASSLYGSGSNQPQHF.

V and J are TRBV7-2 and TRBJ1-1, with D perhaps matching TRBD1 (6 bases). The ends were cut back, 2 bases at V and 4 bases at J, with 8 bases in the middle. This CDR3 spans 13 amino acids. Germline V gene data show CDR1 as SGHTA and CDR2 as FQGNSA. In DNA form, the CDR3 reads TGTGCCAGCAGCTTACAGGGGACCACTGAAGCTTTCTTT. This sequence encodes CASSLQGTTEAFF.

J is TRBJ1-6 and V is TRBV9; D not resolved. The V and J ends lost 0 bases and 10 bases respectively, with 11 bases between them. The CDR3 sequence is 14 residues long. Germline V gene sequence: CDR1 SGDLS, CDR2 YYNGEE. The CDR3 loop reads CASSVGAEKSPLHF. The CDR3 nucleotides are TGTGCCAGCAGCGTAGGGGCAGAGAAATCACCCCTCCACTTT.

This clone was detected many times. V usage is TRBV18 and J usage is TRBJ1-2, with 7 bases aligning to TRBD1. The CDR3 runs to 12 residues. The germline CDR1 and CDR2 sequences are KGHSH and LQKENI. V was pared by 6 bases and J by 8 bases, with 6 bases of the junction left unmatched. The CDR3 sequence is CASSTGEYGYTF. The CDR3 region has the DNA TGTGCCAGCTCTACAGGGGAATACGGCTACACCTTC.

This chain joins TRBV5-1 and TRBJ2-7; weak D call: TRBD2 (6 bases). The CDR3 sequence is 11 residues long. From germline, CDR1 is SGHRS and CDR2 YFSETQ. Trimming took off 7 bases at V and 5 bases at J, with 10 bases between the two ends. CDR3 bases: TGCGCCAGCCGAGGCGGGAACGAGCAGTACTTC. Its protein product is CASRGGNEQYF.

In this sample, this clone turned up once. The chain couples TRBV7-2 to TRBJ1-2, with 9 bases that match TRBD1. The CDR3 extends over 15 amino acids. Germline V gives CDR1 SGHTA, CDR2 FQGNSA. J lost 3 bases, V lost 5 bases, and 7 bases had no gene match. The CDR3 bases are TGTGCCAGCAGCCCCGGGACAGGGCAGCACTATGGCTACACCTTC. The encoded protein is CASSPGTGQHYGYTF. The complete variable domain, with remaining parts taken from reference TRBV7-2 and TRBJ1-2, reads GAGVSQSPSNKVTEKGKDVELRCDPISGHTALYWYRQSLGQGLEFLIYFQGNSAPDKSGLPSDRFSAERTGGSVSTLTIQRTQQEDSAVYLCASSPGTGQHYGYTFGSGTRLTVV.

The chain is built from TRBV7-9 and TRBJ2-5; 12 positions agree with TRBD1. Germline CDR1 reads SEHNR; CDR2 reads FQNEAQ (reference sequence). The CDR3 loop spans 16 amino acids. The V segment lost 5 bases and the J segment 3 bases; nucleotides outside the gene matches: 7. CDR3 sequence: CASSQGDRGRKETQYF. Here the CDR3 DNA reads TGTGCCAGCAGCCAGGGGGACAGGGGGCGTAAAGAGACCCAGTACTTC.

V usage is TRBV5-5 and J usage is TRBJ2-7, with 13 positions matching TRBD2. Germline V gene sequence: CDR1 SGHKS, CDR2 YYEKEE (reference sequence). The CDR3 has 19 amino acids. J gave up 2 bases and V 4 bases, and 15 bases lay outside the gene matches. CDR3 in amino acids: CASSLRLAGGPESAYEQYF. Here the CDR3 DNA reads TGTGCCAGCAGCCTCCGACTAGCGGGGGGCCCGGAATCAGCCTACGAGCAGTACTTC.

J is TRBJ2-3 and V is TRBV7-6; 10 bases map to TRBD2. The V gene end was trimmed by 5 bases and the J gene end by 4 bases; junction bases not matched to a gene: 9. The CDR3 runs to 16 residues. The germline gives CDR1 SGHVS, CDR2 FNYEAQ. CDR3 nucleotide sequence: TGTGCCAGCAGCCCGGGAGCGGGGGGGGAATCAGATACGCAGTATTTT. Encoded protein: CASSPGAGGESDTQYF.

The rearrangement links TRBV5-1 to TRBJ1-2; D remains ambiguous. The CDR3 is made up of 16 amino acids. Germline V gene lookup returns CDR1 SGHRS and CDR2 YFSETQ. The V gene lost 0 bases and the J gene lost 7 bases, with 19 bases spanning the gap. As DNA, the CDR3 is TGCGCCAGCAGCTTGGGCGGGTCCCTCCCCTTGGGTGGCTACACCTTC. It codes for CASSLGGSLPLGGYTF. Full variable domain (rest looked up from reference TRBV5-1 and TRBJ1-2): KAGVTQTPRYLIKTRGQQVTLSCSPISGHRSVSWYQQTPGQGLQFLFEYFSETQRNKGNFPGRFSGRQFSNSRSEMNVSTLELGDSALYLCASSLGGSLPLGGYTFGSGTRLTVV.

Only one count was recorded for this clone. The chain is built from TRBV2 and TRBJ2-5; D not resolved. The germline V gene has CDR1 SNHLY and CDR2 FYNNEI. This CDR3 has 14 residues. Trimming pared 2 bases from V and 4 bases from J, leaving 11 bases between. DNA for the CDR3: TGTGCCAGCAGTGAAACGGCAGGTTTAGAGACCCAGTACTTC. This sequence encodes CASSETAGLETQYF.

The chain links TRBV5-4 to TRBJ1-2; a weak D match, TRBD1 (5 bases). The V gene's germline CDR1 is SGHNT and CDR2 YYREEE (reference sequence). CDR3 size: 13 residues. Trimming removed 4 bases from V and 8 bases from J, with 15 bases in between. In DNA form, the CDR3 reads TGTGCCAGCAGCCGGGGGACCCAGGAAGGCTACACCTTC. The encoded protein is CASSRGTQEGYTF.

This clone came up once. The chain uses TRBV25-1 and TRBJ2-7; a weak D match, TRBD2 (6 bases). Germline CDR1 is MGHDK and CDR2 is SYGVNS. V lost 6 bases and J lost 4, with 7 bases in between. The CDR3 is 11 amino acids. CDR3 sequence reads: CASREGYEQYF. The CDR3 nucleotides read TGTGCCAGCAGGGAGGGGTACGAGCAGTACTTC.

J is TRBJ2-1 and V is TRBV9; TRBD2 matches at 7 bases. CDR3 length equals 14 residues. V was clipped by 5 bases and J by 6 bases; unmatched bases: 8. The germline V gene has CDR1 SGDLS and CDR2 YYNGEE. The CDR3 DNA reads TGTGCCAGCAGGGAAGGACTAGACAGCAATGAGCAGTTCTTC. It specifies CASREGLDSNEQFF.

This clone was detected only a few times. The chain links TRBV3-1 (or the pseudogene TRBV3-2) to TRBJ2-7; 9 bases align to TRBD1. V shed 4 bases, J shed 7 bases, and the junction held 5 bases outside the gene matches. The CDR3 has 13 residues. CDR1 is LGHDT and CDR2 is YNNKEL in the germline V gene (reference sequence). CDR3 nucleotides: TGTGCCAGCAGCCGGGACAGGGTGGGAGAGCAGTACTTC. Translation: CASSRDRVGEQYF.

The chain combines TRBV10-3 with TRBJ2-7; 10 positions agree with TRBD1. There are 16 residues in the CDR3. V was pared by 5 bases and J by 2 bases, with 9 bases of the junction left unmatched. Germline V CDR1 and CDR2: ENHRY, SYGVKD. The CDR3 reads CAISQRGQGRTYEQYF. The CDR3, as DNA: TGTGCCATCAGTCAAAGGGGACAGGGGCGCACCTACGAGCAGTACTTC.

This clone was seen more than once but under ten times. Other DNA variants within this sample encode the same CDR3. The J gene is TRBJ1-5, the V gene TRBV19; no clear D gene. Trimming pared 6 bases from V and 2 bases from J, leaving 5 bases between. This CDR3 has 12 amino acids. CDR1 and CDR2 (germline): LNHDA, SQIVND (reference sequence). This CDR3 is CASSFGNQPQHF. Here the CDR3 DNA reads TGTGCCAGTAGCTTTGGCAATCAGCCCCAGCATTTT.

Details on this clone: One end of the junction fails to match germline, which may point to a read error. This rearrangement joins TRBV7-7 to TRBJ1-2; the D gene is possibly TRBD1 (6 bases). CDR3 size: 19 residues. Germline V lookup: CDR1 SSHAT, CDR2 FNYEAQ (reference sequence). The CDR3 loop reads CASSFLRGHSSQRNYGYTF. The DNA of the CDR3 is TGTGCTAGCAGCTTCTTGCGGGGACACTCCTCCCAACGGAACTATGGCTACACCTTC.